This T cell receptor beta chain was recovered during a study of T cells in Graves' hyperthyroidism and ophthalmopathy. The source material, RNA transcripts, was used to amplify TCR beta CDR3 regions. A set of HTBI primers served as the primers for a first-round RT-PCR of the TCR CDR3. MiXCR, run by TCRdb on the multiplex PCR reads, gives a single entry per CDR3 protein. The data hold fewer than 750,000 distinct CDR3 sequences, with roughly 46% observed a single time. Germline CDR1 reads KGHDR; CDR2 reads SFDVKD. The CDR3 has 18 amino acids. Comment on this clonotype: A read error may account for a junction end that differs from germline.

No ophthalmopathy progression within 18 months constituted stable Graves' hyperthyroidism. The sample was peripheral blood or thyroid tissue (not recorded which). J is TRBJ1-2 and V is TRBV24-1, with 9 bases fitting TRBD1. The receptor was isolated from a woman between 18 and 29 years old with Graves' hyperthyroidism. The CDR3 here is CATSDAGTTGGAGYGYTF. In nucleotides, the CDR3 is TGCGCCACCAGTGATGCGGGAACTACAGGGGGCGCAGGGTATGGCTACACCTTC.